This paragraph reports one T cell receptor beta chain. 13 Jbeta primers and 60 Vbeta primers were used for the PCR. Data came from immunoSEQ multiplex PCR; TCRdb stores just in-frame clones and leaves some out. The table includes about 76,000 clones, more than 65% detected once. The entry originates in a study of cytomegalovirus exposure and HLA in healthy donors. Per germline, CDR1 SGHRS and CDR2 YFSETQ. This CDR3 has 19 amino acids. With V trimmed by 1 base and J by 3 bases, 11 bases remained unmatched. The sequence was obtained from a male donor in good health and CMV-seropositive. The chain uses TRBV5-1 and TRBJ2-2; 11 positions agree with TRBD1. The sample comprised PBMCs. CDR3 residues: CASSLTGQGAKAHTGELFF. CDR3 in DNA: TGCGCCAGCAGCTTGACCGGACAGGGGGCGAAGGCTCACACCGGGGAGCTGTTTTTT.